These T cell receptor beta chains were read from a single sample in a study of T cells in Graves' hyperthyroidism and ophthalmopathy. Via MiXCR, TCRdb re-called the multiplex PCR reads, giving one row per CDR3 protein. The sample records roughly 750,000 distinct CDR3 sequences, about 15% being singletons. Material: blood. The origin of the receptors is a man aged 18 to 35 with Graves' hyperthyroidism. CDR3s include the opening cysteine and the closing phenylalanine or tryptophan. A D gene is named only where the DNA matches it firmly. Clone size appears in some rows only: once, few, many, or a class for an expanded clone.

V,J,size,D,CDR3,DNA
TRBV9,TRBJ2-3,-,TRBD2,CASSVATRVAGVGDTQYF,TGTGCCAGCAGCGTAGCTACGAGGGTAGCGGGAGTTGGGGATACGCAGTATTTT
TRBV7-8,TRBJ1-4,-,-,CASSTQLFEEKLFF,TGTGCCAGCAGCACGCAACTTTTCGAGGAAAAACTGTTTTTT
TRBV6-1,TRBJ2-2,-,-,CASSPRLGGPGELFF,TGTGCCAGCAGCCCTAGACTAGGAGGACCCGGGGAGCTGTTTTTT
TRBV5-1,TRBJ2-1,few,TRBD1,CASSLGTGGSEQFF,TGCGCCAGCAGCTTGGGTACAGGGGGCTCTGAGCAGTTCTTC
TRBV24-1,TRBJ2-1,few,TRBD2,CATSLGAGGPHNEQFF,TGTGCCACCAGTCTCGGGGCGGGAGGGCCCCACAATGAGCAGTTCTTC
TRBV10-3,TRBJ1-1,few,-,CAISPVSEGTEAFF,TGTGCCATCAGTCCGGTGTCGGAGGGAACTGAAGCTTTCTTT
TRBV20-1,TRBJ2-3,few,TRBD2,CSADPGLASFGTDTQYF,TGCAGTGCTGATCCGGGACTAGCGTCGTTCGGCACAGATACGCAGTATTTT
TRBV12-3/TRBV12-4,TRBJ2-7,many,TRBD1,CASSSEGAHLSYEQYF,TGTGCCAGCAGCTCTGAGGGGGCCCACCTCTCCTACGAGCAGTACTTC
TRBV20-1,TRBJ2-7,many,-,CSARVALGEQYF,TGCAGTGCTAGGGTTGCACTAGGGGAGCAGTACTTC
TRBV5-1,TRBJ2-1,many,TRBD2,CASSSLAGEGYEQFF,TGCGCCAGCAGCTCCTTAGCGGGAGAAGGTTATGAGCAGTTCTTC
TRBV20-1,TRBJ2-4,-,-,CSGKLENIQYF,TGCAGTGGGAAACTAGAAAACATTCAGTACTTC
TRBV10-3,TRBJ2-3,-,TRBD2,CAISSASGSVPDTQYF,TGTGCCATCAGTTCCGCTAGCGGGAGCGTTCCAGATACGCAGTATTTT
TRBV10-3,TRBJ2-7,many,-,CASALSQGEQYF,TGTGCCAGCGCACTGAGTCAGGGCGAGCAGTACTTC
TRBV6-5,TRBJ2-7,many,TRBD2,CASSYGSGRGHEQYF,TGTGCCAGCAGTTACGGGAGCGGGAGGGGCCACGAGCAGTACTTC
TRBV4-1,TRBJ2-3,few,-,CASSQASVRGTDTQYF,TGCGCCAGCAGCCAAGCCTCCGTCCGGGGCACAGATACGCAGTATTTT
TRBV20-1,TRBJ2-3,few,-,CSASEVTDTQYF,TGCAGTGCTAGCGAGGTCACAGATACGCAGTATTTT
TRBV9,TRBJ2-2,-,-,CASSGPVRPGELFF,TGTGCCAGCAGCGGGCCGGTGAGGCCCGGGGAGCTGTTTTTT
TRBV28,TRBJ1-4,few,-,CASSLGRLTNEKLFF,TGTGCCAGCAGTTTGGGACGGCTAACTAATGAAAAACTGTTTTTT
TRBV18,TRBJ2-3,many,-,CASSPARSTDTQYF,TGTGCCAGCTCACCAGCTAGGAGCACAGATACGCAGTATTTT
TRBV14,TRBJ1-2,-,-,CASSHGPTVYGYTF,TGTGCCAGCAGCCATGGGCCGACAGTCTATGGCTACACCTTC
TRBV12-3/TRBV12-4,TRBJ2-2,-,-,CASSPAGDSNTGELFF,TGTGCCAGCAGTCCCGCGGGGGACAGCAACACCGGGGAGCTGTTTTTT
TRBV2,TRBJ1-1,many,-,CASRRDPRSEAFF,TGTGCCAGCCGAAGGGACCCCCGTTCTGAAGCTTTCTTT
TRBV20-1,TRBJ2-3,-,-,CSAREPTDTQYF,TGCAGTGCTAGAGAACCGACAGATACGCAGTATTTT
TRBV6-5,TRBJ2-5,many,TRBD1,CASSYGTGEETQYF,TGTGCCAGCAGTTACGGGACAGGCGAAGAGACCCAGTACTTC
TRBV27,TRBJ2-7,-,-,CASSLKAPRHEQYF,TGTGCCAGCAGTTTAAAGGCCCCTCGGCACGAGCAGTACTTC
TRBV11-2,TRBJ2-5,many,-,CASSLRWQETQYF,TGTGCCAGCAGCTTAAGGTGGCAAGAGACCCAGTACTTC
TRBV10-3,TRBJ2-5,many,-,CAIRGTQGETQYF,TGTGCCATCAGGGGGACCCAGGGGGAGACCCAGTACTTC
TRBV19,TRBJ1-5,many,-,CASNYRVGSQPQHF,TGTGCCAGTAACTACAGGGTGGGTAGTCAGCCCCAGCATTTT
TRBV18,TRBJ2-3,many,-,CASSFPGVSTDTQYF,TGTGCCAGCTCTTTTCCGGGAGTAAGCACAGATACGCAGTATTTT
TRBV7-6,TRBJ2-7,many,TRBD2,CASSLLEPGLAGYEQYF,TGTGCCAGCAGCCTCCTTGAGCCGGGACTAGCGGGTTACGAGCAGTACTTC
TRBV4-3,TRBJ2-1,few,-,CASSGEQTYNEQFF,TGCGCCAGCAGCGGTGAGCAGACCTACAATGAGCAGTTCTTC
TRBV6-2/TRBV6-3,TRBJ1-1,many,-,CASSYSENTEAFF,TGTGCCAGCAGTTACTCTGAGAACACTGAAGCTTTCTTT
TRBV28,TRBJ2-3,many,TRBD1,CASRTGVLSTDTQYF,TGTGCCAGCAGAACAGGGGTCCTCAGCACAGATACGCAGTATTTT
TRBV2,TRBJ1-1,many,TRBD1,CASEQGAEWTEAFF,TGTGCCAGCGAACAGGGGGCGGAGTGGACTGAAGCTTTCTTT
TRBV7-8,TRBJ2-5,-,-,CASSFLSGTPQYF,TGTGCCAGCAGCTTTCTGTCAGGCACGCCCCAGTACTTC
TRBV11-2,TRBJ2-1,many,-,CASSAYRATYNEQFF,TGTGCCAGCAGCGCCTACAGGGCTACCTACAATGAGCAGTTCTTC
TRBV18,TRBJ1-3,few,-,CASSLNHRGSGNTIYF,TGTGCCAGCTCCCTTAATCATAGAGGGTCCGGAAACACCATATATTTT
TRBV20-1,TRBJ2-2,few,-,CSALIQGNTGELFF,TGCAGTGCTCTTATTCAGGGTAACACCGGGGAGCTGTTTTTT
TRBV27,TRBJ2-3,many,TRBD2,CASSLTAGAGADTQYF,TGTGCCAGCAGTTTAACAGCGGGAGCGGGAGCAGATACGCAGTATTTT
TRBV19,TRBJ1-4,-,-,CATGHSGVGEKLFF,TGTGCCACTGGCCATTCAGGCGTGGGAGAAAAACTGTTTTTT
TRBV2,TRBJ2-2,many,TRBD2,CASSPGLAFTGELFF,TGTGCCAGCAGCCCGGGACTAGCCTTCACCGGGGAGCTGTTTTTT
TRBV6-1,TRBJ1-1,few,-,CASSSTGFPPGAFF,TGTGCCAGCAGTTCCACAGGTTTCCCCCCCGGGGCTTTCTTT
TRBV29-1,TRBJ2-7,-,TRBD2,CSVVNGVTSGSYEQYF,TGCAGCGTTGTCAACGGCGTAACTAGCGGGAGCTACGAGCAGTACTTC
TRBV7-6,TRBJ2-1,many,-,CASSLGRGPYNEQFF,TGTGCCAGCAGCTTAGGGCGGGGGCCCTACAATGAGCAGTTCTTC
TRBV30,TRBJ2-1,many,-,CAWSWGRNSYNEQFF,TGTGCCTGGAGTTGGGGCAGGAACTCCTACAATGAGCAGTTCTTC
TRBV11-2,TRBJ2-5,many,TRBD1,CASNPTGGSETQYF,TGTGCCAGCAACCCGACAGGGGGCAGTGAGACCCAGTACTTC
TRBV3-1,TRBJ1-6,many,-,CASSVSPSYNSPLHF,TGTGCCAGCAGTGTGAGCCCGTCCTATAATTCACCCCTCCACTTT
TRBV19,TRBJ1-5,-,-,CASTQAGHQPQHF,TGTGCCAGTACCCAGGCGGGTCATCAGCCCCAGCATTTT
TRBV10-3,TRBJ2-1,many,TRBD1,CAIRGQGVNEQFF,TGTGCCATCAGGGGACAGGGAGTCAATGAGCAGTTCTTC
TRBV18,TRBJ1-2,few,-,CASSPKDAGDGYTF,TGTGCCAGCTCACCAAAGGACGCAGGAGATGGCTACACCTTC
TRBV29-1,TRBJ2-3,few,TRBD2,CSVAVGGADTQYF,TGCAGCGTCGCTGTGGGGGGGGCAGATACGCAGTATTTT
TRBV12-3/TRBV12-4,TRBJ2-5,-,-,CASTRTGQYQETQYF,TGTGCCAGCACCCGAACCGGACAGTACCAAGAGACCCAGTACTTC
TRBV7-3,TRBJ2-3,-,TRBD2,CASSARAGADTQYF,TGTGCCAGCAGCGCAAGAGCGGGGGCAGATACGCAGTATTTT
TRBV5-1,TRBJ2-7,-,-,CASFKGTGYEQYF,TGCGCCAGCTTCAAGGGGACCGGCTACGAGCAGTACTTC
TRBV7-9,TRBJ1-1,few,TRBD1,CASRDRGDTEAFF,TGTGCCAGCAGGGACAGGGGGGACACTGAAGCTTTCTTT
TRBV5-6,TRBJ2-7,many,-,CASSGASYEQYF,TGTGCCAGCAGTGGGGCCTCCTACGAGCAGTACTTC
TRBV20-1,TRBJ1-5,many,-,CSATLGRSGSNQPQHF,TGCAGTGCCACTTTGGGGCGGTCGGGGAGCAATCAGCCCCAGCATTTT